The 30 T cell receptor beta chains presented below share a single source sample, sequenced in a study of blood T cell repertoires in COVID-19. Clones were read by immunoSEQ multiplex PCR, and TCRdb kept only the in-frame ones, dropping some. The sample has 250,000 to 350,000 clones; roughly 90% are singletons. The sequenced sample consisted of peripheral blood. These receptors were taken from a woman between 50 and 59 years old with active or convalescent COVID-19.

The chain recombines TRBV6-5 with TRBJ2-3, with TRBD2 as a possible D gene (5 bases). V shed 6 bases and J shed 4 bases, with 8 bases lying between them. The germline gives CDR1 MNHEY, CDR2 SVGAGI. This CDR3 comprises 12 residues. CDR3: CASRDSADTQYF. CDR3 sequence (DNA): TGTGCCAGCAGGGACTCTGCAGATACGCAGTATTTT.

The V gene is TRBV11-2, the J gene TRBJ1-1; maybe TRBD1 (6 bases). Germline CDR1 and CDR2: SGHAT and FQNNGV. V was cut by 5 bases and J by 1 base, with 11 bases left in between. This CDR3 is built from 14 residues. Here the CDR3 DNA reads TGTGCCAGCAGCCCTAACAGGGAGAACACTGAAGCTTTCTTT. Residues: CASSPNRENTEAFF. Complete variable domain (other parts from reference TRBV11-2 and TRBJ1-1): EAGVAQSPRYKIIEKRQSVAFWCNPISGHATLYWYQQILGQGPKLLIQFQNNGVVDDSQLPKDRFSAERLKGVDSTLKIQPAKLEDSAVYLCASSPNRENTEAFFGQGTRLTVV.

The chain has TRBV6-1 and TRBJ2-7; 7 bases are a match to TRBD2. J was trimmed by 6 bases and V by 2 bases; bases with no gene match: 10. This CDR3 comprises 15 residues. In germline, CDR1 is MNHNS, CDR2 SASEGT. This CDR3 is CASSEWGGVSAEQYF. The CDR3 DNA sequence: TGTGCCAGCAGTGAATGGGGAGGGGTCAGTGCCGAGCAGTACTTC.

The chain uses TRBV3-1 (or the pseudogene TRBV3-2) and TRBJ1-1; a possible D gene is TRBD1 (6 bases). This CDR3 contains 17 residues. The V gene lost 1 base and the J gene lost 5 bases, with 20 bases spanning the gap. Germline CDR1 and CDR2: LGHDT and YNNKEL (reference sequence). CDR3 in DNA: TGTGCCAGCAGCCAAGGTGATAACAGGGTGCAGGAAACTGAAGCTTTCTTT. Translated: CASSQGDNRVQETEAFF.

In DNA, the CDR3 is TGCAGCGTCGCGGGAGCCTACGAGCAGTACTTC. Protein: CSVAGAYEQYF. This chain connects TRBV29-1 to TRBJ2-7, with TRBD2 matching 7 bases. In germline, CDR1 is SQVTM, CDR2 ANQGSEA. V lost 6 bases, J lost 2 bases, and 1 base stayed unmatched. The CDR3 has 11 residues.

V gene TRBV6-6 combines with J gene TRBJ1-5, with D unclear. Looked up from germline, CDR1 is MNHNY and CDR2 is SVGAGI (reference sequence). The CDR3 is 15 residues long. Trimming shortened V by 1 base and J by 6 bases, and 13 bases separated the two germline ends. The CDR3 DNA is TGTGCCAGCAGTTACTTGGGCGAGGGTGGTCAGCCCCAGCATTTT. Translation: CASSYLGEGGQPQHF.

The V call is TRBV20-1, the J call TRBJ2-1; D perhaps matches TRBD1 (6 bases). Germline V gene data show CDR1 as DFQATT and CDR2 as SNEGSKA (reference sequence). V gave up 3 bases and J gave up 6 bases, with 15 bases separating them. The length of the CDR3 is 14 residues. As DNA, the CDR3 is TGCAGTGCTAGTGGGACAAGAAACACCAATGAGCAGTTCTTC. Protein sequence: CSASGTRNTNEQFF.

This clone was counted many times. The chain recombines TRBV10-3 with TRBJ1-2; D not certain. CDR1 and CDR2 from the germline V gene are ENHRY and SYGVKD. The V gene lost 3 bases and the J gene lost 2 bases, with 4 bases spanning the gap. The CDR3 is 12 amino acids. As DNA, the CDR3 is TGTGCCATCAGTGACGGGAACTATGGCTACACCTTC. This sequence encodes CAISDGNYGYTF.

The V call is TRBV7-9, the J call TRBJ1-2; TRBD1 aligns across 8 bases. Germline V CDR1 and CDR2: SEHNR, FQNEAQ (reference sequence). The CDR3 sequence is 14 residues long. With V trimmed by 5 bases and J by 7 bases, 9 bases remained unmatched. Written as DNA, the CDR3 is TGTGCCAGCAGCCCGAACAGGGGGGAGGGTGGCTACACCTTC. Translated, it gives CASSPNRGEGGYTF.

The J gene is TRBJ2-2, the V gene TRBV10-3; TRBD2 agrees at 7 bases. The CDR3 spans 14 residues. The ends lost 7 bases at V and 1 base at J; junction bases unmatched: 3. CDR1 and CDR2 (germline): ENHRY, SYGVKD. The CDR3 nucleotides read TGTGCCATCACTAGCGGTGTGAACACCGGGGAGCTGTTTTTT. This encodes CAITSGVNTGELFF.

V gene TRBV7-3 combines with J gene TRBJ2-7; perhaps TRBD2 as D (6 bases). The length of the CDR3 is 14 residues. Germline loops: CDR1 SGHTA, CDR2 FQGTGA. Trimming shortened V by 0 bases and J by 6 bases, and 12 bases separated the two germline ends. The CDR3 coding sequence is TGTGCCAGCAGCTTAACCCCGACTAGAGGCGAGCAGTACTTC. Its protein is CASSLTPTRGEQYF.

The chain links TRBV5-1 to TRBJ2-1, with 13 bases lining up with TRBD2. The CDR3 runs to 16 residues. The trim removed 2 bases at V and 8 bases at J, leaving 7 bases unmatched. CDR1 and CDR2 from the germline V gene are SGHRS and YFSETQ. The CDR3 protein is CASSFDGLAGADEQFF. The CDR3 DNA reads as TGCGCCAGCAGCTTTGACGGACTAGCGGGAGCGGATGAGCAGTTCTTC.

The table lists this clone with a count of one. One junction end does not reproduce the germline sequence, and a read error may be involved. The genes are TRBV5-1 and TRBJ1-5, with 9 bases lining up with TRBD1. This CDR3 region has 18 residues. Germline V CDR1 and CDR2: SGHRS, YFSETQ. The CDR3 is CASSTRTGGDRSDQPQHF. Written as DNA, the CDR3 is TGCGCCAGCAGCACACGCACAGGGGGCGATCGTAGCGATCAGCCCCAGCATTTT.

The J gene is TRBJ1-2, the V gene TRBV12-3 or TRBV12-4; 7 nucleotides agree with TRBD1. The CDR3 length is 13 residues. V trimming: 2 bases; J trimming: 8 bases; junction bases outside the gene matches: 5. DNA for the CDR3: TGTGCCAGCAGTTTAAGACAGGGCAGGGGCTACACCTTC. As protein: CASSLRQGRGYTF.

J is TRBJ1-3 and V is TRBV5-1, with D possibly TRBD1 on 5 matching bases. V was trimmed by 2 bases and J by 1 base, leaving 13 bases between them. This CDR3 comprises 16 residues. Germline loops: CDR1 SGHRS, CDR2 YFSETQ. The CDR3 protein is CASSLREGTSGNTIYF. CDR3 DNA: TGCGCCAGCAGCTTAAGAGAGGGGACTTCTGGAAACACCATATATTTT.

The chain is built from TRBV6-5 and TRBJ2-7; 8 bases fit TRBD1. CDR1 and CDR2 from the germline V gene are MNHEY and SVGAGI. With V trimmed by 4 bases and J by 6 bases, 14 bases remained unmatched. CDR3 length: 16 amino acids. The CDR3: CASSSPQETGVAEQYF. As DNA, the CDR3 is TGTGCCAGCAGTTCCCCTCAAGAGACAGGGGTGGCCGAGCAGTACTTC.

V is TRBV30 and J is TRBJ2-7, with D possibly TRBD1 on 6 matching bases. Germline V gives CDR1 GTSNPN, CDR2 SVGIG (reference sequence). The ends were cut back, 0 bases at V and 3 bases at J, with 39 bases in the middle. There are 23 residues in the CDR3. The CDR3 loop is CAWSVPPVPPLLGRRRGIYEQYF. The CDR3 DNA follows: TGTGCCTGGAGTGTACCGCCGGTCCCCCCCCTTTTAGGGAGAAGAAGGGGGATCTACGAGCAGTACTTC.

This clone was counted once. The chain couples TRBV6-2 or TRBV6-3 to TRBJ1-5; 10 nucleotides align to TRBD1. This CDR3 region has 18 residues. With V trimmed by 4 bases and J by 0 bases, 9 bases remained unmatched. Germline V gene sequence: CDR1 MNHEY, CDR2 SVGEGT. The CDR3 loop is CASSSAGQGTYSNQPQHF. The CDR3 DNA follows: TGTGCCAGCAGTTCCGCGGGACAGGGGACCTATAGCAATCAGCCCCAGCATTTT.

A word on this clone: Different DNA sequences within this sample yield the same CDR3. CDR3 amino acids: CASSVGGTDNSPLHF. The CDR3 DNA reads TGTGCCAGCAGCGTGGGCGGGACAGATAATTCACCCCTCCACTTT. V gene TRBV9 combines with J gene TRBJ1-6, with 7 positions matching TRBD1. The CDR3 consists of 15 residues. Per the germline V gene, CDR1 is SGDLS and CDR2 is YYNGEE. The trim removed 2 bases at V and 5 bases at J, leaving 4 bases unmatched.

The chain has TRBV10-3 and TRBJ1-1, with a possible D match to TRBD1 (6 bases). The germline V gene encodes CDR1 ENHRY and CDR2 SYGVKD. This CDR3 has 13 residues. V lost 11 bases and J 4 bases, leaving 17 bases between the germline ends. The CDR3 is CAAARGGSTEAFF. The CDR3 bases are TGTGCCGCCGCGAGAGGGGGTAGCACTGAAGCTTTCTTT.

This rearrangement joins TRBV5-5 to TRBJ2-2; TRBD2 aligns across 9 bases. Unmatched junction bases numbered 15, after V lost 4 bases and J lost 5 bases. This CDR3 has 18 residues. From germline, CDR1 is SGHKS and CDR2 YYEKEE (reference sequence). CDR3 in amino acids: CASSDLRRGGLWTGELFF. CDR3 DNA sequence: TGTGCCAGCAGCGACCTGCGGCGGGGGGGCCTTTGGACCGGGGAGCTGTTTTTT.

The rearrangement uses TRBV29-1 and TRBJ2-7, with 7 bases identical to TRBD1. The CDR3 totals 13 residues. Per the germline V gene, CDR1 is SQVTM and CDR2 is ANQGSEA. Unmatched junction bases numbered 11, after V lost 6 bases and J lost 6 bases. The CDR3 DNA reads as TGCAGCGTCCTAACCGGGACAGATTCCGAGCAGTACTTC. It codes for CSVLTGTDSEQYF.

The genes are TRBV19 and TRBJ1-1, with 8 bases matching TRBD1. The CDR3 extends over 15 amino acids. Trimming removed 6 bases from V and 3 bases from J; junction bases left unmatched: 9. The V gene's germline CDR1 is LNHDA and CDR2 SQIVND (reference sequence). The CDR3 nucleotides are TGTGCCAGTAGACGTAACAGGGGGTTGGACACTGAAGCTTTCTTT. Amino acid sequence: CASRRNRGLDTEAFF.

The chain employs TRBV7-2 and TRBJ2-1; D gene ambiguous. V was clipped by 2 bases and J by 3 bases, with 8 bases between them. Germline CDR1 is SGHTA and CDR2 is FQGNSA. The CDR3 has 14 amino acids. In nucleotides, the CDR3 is TGTGCCAGCAGCTTAATTCAGGACTACAATGAGCAGTTCTTC. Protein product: CASSLIQDYNEQFF.

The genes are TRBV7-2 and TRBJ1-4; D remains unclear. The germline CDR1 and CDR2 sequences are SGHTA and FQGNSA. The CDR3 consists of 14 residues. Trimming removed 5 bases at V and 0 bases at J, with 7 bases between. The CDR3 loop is CASSAGTTNEKLFF. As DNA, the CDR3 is TGTGCCAGCAGCGCCGGGACAACTAATGAAAAACTGTTTTTT.

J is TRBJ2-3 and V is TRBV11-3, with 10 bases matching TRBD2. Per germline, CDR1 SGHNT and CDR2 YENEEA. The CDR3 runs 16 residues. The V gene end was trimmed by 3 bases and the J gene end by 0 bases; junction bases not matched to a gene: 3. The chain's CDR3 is CASSFGLAASTDTQYF. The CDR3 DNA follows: TGTGCCAGCAGCTTCGGACTAGCGGCGAGCACAGATACGCAGTATTTT.

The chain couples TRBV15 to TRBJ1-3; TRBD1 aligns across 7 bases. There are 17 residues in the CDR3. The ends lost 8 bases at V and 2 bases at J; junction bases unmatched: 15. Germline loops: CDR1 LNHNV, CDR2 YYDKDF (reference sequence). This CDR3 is CATRDITLQGTGNTIYF. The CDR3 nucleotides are TGTGCCACCCGAGACATTACCCTACAGGGGACTGGAAACACCATATATTTT.

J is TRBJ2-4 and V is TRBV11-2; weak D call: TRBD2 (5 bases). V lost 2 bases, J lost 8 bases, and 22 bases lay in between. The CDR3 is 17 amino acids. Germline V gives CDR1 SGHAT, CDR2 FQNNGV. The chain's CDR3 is CASSLWVTGPQRDIQYF. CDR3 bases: TGTGCCAGCAGCTTATGGGTAACCGGGCCCCAGAGGGACATTCAGTACTTC.

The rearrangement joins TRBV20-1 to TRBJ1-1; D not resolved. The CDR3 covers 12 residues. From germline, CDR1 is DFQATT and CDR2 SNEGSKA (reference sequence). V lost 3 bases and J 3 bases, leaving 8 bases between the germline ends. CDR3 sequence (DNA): TGCAGTGCTAGTGGCCCGGACACTGAAGCTTTCTTT. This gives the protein CSASGPDTEAFF.

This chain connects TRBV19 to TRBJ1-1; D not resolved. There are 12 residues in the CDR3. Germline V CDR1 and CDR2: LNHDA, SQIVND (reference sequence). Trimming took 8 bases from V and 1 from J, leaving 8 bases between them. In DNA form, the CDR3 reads TGTGCCAGTGATGGGCGGAACACTGAAGCTTTCTTT. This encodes CASDGRNTEAFF.